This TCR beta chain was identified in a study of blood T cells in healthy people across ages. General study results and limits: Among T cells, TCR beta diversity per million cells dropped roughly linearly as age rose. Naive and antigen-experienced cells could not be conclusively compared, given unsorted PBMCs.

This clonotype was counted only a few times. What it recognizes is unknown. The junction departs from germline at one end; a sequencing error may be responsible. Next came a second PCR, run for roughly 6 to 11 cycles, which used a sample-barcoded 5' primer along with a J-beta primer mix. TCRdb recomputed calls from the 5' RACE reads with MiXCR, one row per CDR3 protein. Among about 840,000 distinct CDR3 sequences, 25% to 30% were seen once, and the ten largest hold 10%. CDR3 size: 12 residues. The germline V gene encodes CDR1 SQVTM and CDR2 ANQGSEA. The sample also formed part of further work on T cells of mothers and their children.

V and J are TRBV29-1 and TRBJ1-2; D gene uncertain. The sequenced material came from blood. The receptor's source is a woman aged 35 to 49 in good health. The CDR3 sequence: CSVEGAPGGCTF. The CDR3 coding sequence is TGCAGCGTTGAGGGAGCGCCGGGTGGCTGCACCTTC.